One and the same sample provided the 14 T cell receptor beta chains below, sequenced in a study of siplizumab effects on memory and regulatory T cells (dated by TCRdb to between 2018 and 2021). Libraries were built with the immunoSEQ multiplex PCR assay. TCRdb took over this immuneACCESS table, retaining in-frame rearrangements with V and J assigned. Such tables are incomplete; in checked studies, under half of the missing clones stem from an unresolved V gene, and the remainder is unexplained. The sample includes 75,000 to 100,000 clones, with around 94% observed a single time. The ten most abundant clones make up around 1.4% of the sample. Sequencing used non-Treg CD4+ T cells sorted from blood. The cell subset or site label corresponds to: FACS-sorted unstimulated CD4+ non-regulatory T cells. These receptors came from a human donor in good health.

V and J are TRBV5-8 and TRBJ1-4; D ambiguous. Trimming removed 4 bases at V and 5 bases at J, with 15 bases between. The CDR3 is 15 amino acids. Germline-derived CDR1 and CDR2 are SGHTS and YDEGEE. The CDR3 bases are TGTGCCAGCAGCCGAGGCGGGCGGGCCAATGAAAAACTGTTTTTT. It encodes CASSRGGRANEKLFF. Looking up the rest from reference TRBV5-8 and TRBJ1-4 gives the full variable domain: EAGVTQSPTHLIKTRGQQATLRCSPISGHTSVYWYQQALGLGLQFLLWYDEGEERNRGNFPPRFSGRQFPNYSSELNVNALELEDSALYLCASSRGGRANEKLFFGSGTQLSVL.

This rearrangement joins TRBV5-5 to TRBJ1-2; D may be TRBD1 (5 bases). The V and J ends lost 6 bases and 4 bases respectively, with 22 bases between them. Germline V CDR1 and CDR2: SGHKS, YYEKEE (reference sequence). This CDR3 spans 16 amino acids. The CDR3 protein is CASIPTGGNGGYGYTF. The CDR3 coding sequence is TGTGCCAGCATACCCACAGGAGGGAACGGCGGCTATGGCTACACCTTC.

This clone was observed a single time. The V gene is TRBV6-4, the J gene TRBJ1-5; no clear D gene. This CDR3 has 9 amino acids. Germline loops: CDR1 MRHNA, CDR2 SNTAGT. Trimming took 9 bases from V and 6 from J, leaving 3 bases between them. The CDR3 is CARLQPQHF. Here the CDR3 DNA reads TGTGCCAGGCTTCAGCCCCAGCATTTT.

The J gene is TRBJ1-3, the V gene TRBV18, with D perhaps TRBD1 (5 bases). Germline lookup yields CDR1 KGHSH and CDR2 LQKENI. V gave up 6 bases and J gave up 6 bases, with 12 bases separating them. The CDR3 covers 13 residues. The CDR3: CASSLIGQNTIYF. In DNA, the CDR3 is TGTGCCAGCTCGCTGATAGGACAAAACACCATATATTTT.

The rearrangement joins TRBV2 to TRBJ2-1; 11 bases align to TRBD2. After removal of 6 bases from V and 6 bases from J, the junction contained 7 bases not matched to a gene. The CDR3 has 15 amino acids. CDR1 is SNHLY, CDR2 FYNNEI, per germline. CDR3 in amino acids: CASRQLAGVFNEQFF. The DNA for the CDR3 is TGTGCCAGCAGACAACTAGCGGGAGTTTTCAATGAGCAGTTCTTC. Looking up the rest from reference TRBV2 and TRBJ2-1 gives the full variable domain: EPEVTQTPSHQVTQMGQEVILRCVPISNHLYFYWYRQILGQKVEFLVSFYNNEISEKSEIFDDQFSVERPDGSNFTLKIRSTKLEDSAMYFCASRQLAGVFNEQFFGPGTRLTVL.

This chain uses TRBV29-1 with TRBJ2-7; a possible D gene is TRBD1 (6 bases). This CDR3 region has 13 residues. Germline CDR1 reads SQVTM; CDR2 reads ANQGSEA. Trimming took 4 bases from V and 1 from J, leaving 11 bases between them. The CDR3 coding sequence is TGCAGCGTTGGTAGCACAGGGTCCTACGAGCAGTACTTC. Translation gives CSVGSTGSYEQYF.

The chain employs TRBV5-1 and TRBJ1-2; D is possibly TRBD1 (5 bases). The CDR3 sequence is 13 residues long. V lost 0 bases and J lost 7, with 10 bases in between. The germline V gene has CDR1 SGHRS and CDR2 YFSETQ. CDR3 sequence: CASSLAGLSGYTF. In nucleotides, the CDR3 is TGCGCCAGCAGCTTGGCAGGGTTGAGTGGCTACACCTTC. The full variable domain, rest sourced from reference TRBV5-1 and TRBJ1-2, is KAGVTQTPRYLIKTRGQQVTLSCSPISGHRSVSWYQQTPGQGLQFLFEYFSETQRNKGNFPGRFSGRQFSNSRSEMNVSTLELGDSALYLCASSLAGLSGYTFGSGTRLTVV.

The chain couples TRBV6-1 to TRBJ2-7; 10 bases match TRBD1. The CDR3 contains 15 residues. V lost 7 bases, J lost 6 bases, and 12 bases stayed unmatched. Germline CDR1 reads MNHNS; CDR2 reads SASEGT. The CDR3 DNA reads TGTGCCAGCACCGGACGAGACAGGGGGCTAAGCGAGCAGTACTTC. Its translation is CASTGRDRGLSEQYF.

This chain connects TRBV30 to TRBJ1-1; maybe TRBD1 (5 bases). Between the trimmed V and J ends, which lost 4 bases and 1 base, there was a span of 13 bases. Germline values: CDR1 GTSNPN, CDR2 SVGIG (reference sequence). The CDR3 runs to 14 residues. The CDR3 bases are TGTGCCTGGAACGGAGGGGCGGCGAACACTGAAGCTTTCTTT. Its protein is CAWNGGAANTEAFF.

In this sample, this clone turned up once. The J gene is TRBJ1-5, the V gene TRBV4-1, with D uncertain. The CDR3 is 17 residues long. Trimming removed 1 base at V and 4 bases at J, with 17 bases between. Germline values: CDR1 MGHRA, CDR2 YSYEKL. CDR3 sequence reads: CASSQGASATINQPQHF. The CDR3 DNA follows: TGCGCCAGCAGCCAAGGAGCCAGCGCAACGATAAATCAGCCCCAGCATTTT.

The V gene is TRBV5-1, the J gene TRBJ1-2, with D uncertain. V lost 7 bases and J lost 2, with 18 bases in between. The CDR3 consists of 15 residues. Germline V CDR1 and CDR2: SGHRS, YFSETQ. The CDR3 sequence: CASRPLGSTNYGYTF. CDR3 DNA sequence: TGCGCCAGCCGACCTTTAGGGAGTACAAACTATGGCTACACCTTC.

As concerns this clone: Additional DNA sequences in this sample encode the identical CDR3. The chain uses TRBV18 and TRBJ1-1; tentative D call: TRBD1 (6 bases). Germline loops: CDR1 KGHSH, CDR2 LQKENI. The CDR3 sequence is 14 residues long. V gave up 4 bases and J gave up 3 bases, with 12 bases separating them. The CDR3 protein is CASSQTGGDTEAFF. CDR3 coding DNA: TGTGCCAGCTCACAGACAGGTGGGGACACTGAAGCTTTCTTT.

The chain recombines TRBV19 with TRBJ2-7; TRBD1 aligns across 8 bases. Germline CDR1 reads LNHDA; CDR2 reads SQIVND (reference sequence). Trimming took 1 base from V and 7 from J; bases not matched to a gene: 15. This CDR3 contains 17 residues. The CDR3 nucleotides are TGTGCCAGTAGTATAGGGACAGGGATACCGTCCCCACGAGAGCAGTACTTC. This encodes CASSIGTGIPSPREQYF.

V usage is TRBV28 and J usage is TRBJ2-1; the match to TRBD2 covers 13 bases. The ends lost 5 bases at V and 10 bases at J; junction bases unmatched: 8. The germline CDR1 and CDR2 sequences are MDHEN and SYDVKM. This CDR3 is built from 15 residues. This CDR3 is CASSLRLAGGREQFF. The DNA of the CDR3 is TGTGCCAGCAGTCTACGACTAGCGGGAGGCCGGGAGCAGTTCTTC.